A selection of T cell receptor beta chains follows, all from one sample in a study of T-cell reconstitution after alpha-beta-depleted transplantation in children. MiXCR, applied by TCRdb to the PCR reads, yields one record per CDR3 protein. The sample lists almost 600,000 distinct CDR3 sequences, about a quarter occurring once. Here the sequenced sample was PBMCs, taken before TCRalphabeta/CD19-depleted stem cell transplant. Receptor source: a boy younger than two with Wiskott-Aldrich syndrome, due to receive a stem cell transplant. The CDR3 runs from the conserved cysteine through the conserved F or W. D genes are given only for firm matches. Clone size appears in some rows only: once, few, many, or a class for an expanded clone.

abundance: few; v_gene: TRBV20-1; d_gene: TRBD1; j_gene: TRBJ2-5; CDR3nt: TGCAGTACCACGGGACAGCTTGGGGAGACCCAGTACTTC; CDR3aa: CSTTGQLGETQYF
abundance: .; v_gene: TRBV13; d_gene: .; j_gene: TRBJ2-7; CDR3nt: TGTGCCAGCAGCTCGAACTATCGGGGGAACGAGCAGTACTTC; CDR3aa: CASSSNYRGNEQYF
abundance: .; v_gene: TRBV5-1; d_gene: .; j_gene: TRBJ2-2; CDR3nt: TGCGCCAGCAGCTTGGTGCCCAAAACCGGGGAGCTGTTTTTT; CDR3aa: CASSLVPKTGELFF
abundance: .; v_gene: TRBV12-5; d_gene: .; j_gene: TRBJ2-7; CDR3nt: TGTGCTAGTGGTTTGGTACAAAGCTACGAGCAGTACTTC; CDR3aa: CASGLVQSYEQYF
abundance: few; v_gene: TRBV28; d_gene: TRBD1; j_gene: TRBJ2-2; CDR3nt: TGTGCCAGCAGTCGGGGACAGGGGGTCACCGGGGAGCTGTTTTTT; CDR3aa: CASSRGQGVTGELFF
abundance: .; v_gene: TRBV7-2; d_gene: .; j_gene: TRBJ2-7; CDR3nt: TGTGCCAGCAGCCTAGGGTGGATTTACGAGCAGTACTTC; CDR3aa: CASSLGWIYEQYF
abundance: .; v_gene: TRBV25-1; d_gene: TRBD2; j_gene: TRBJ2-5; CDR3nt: TGTGCCAGCAGTGTAAGCGGGACAGAGACCCAGTACTTC; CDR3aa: CASSVSGTETQYF
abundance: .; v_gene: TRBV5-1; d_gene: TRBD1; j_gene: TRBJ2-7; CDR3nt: TGCGCCAGCAGCTTGGACGGCCAAGGGGGCTGGGGCGAGCAGTACTTC; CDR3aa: CASSLDGQGGWGEQYF
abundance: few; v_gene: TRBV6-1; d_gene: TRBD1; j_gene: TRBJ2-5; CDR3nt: TGTGCCACGGGACAGGGGGCTTTAGGAGAGACCCAGTACTTC; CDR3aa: CATGQGALGETQYF
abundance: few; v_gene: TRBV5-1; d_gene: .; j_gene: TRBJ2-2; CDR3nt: TGCGCCAGCAGCTTTTGGAGCCCGAACACCGGGGAGCTGTTTTTT; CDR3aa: CASSFWSPNTGELFF
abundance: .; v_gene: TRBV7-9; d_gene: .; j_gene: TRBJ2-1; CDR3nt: TGTGCCAGCAGCTTAACACAGCACCTCTACAATGAGCAGTTCTTC; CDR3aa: CASSLTQHLYNEQFF
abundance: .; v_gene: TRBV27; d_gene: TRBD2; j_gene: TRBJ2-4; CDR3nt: TGTGCCAGCAGTTTATCGAGGCTAGCGGGAGCCACGGGGTCCAAAAACATTCAGTACTTC; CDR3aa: CASSLSRLAGATGSKNIQYF
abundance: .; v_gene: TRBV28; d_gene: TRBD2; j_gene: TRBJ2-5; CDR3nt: TGTGCCAGCAGTTCCTGGACTAGCGGGAGTAAGACCCAGTACTTC; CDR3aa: CASSSWTSGSKTQYF
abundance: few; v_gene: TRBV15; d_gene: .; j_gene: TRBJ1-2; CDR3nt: TGTGCCACCAGCAGAGTGGCCGGGGACGGGGGCTACACCTTC; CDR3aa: CATSRVAGDGGYTF
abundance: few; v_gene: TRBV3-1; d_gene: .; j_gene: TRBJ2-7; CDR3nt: TGTGCCAGCAGCCCCCTCGGGCTGACCTACGAGCAGTACTTC; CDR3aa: CASSPLGLTYEQYF
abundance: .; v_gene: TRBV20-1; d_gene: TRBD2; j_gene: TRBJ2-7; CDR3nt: TGCAGTGCGCTACTAGCGGGAGGTACCTACGAGCAGTACTTC; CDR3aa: CSALLAGGTYEQYF
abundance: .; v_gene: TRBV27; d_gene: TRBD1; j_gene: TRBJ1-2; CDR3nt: TGTGCCAGCGGGGCGACAGGGACTAGCGGCTACACCTTC; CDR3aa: CASGATGTSGYTF
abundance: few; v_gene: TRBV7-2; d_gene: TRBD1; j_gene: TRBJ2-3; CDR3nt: TGTGCCAGCAGCTTAGCCGGGACAGGGGTGGGAGATACGCAGTATTTT; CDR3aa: CASSLAGTGVGDTQYF
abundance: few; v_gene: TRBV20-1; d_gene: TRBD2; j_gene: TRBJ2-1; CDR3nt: TGCAGTGCTAAACTAGCGGGAGGTGGCAATGAGCAGTTCTTC; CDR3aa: CSAKLAGGGNEQFF
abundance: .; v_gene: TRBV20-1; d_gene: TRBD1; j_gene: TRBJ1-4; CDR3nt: TGCAGTGCTCGGGACAGCATTTCCCCAACTAATGAAAAACTGTTTTTT; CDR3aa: CSARDSISPTNEKLFF
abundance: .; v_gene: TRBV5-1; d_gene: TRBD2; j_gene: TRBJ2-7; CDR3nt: TGCGCCAGCAGCTTGGAAGCGGGATTCGGCGAGCAGTACTTC; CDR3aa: CASSLEAGFGEQYF
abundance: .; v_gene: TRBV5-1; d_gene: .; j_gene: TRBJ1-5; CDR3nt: TGCGCCAGCAGACGGGACAGCAATCAGCCCCAGCATTTT; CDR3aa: CASRRDSNQPQHF
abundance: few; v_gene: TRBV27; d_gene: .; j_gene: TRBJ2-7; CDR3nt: TGTGCCAGTGGAGAGTTTATCGGAACAGGTCGTAGCGAGCAGTACTTC; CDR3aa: CASGEFIGTGRSEQYF
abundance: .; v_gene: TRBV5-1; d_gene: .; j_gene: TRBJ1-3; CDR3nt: TGCGCCAGCAGCTTGGGCGGCCACTCTGGAAACACCATATATTTT; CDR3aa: CASSLGGHSGNTIYF
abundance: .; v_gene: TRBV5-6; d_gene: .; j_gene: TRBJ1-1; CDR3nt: TGTGCCAGCAGCTTTCCTAGGGCTTTCTTT; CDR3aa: CASSFPRAFF
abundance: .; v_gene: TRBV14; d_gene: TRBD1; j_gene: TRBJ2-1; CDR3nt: TGTGCCAGCAGCCAAGGCGGGACAGGGAGGCTAGGCATTGGGCGATACAATGAGCAGTTCTTC; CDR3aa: CASSQGGTGRLGIGRYNEQFF
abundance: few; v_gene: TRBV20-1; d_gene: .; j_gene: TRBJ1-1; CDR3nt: TGCAGTGCCCGACCCACCGGGGGTGCGGACACTGAAGCTTTCTTT; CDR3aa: CSARPTGGADTEAFF
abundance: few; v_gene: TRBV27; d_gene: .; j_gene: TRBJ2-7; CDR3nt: TGTGCCAGCAGTCCCGGTCCCCTCGAGCAGTACTTC; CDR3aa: CASSPGPLEQYF
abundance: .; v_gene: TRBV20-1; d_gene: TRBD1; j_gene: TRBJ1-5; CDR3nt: TGCAGTGCTAGTTCAAGGGGACAGTTCAATCAGCCCCAGCATTTT; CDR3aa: CSASSRGQFNQPQHF
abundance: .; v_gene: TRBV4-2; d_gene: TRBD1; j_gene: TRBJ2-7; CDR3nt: TGTGCCAGCAGCCAAGTATCGACAGGGCAGCAGTACTTC; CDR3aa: CASSQVSTGQQYF
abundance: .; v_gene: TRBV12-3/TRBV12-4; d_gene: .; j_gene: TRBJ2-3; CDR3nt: TGTGCCAGCAGTCCCGGACGTTGGGCAGGGAGCACAGATACGCAGTATTTT; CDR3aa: CASSPGRWAGSTDTQYF
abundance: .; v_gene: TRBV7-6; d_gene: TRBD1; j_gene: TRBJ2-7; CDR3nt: TGTGCCAGCAGCTTAGTCGGACAGGGAACGACCGAGCAGTACTTC; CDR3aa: CASSLVGQGTTEQYF
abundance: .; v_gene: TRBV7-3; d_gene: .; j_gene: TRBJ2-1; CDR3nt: TGTGCCAGCAGCATAGGGATCAACAATGAGCAGTTCTTC; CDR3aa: CASSIGINNEQFF
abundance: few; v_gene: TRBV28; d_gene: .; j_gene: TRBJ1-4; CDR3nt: TGTGCCAGCAGTCTCCTTGTCGGGGGAACTAATGAAAAACTGTTTTTT; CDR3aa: CASSLLVGGTNEKLFF
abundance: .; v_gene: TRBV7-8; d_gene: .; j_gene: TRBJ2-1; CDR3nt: TGTGCCAGCAGCTCGGACAGAATCTCCTACAATGAGCAGTTCTTC; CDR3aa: CASSSDRISYNEQFF
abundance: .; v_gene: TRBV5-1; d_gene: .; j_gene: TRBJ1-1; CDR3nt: TGCGCCAGCAGCCTCAGGGGAGAAGTCACTGAAGCTTTCTTT; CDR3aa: CASSLRGEVTEAFF
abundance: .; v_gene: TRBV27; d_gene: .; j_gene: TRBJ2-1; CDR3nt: TGTGCCAGCAGTTTATCGTCGGAGGGCTTCCACAATGAGCAGTTCTTC; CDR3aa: CASSLSSEGFHNEQFF
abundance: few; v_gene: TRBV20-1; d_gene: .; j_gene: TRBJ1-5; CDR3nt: TGCAGTGCTAAGGACCCTAGCAATCAGCCCCAGCATTTT; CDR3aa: CSAKDPSNQPQHF
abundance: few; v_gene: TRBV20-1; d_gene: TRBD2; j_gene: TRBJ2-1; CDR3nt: TGCAGTGCTAGAGATCGGGCTAGCGGGAGCAATGAGCAGTTCTTC; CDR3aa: CSARDRASGSNEQFF
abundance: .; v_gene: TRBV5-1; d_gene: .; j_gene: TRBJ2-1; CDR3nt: TGCGCCAGCAGCATCGGTCCGATAGGGGCCTACAATGAGCAGTTCTTC; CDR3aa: CASSIGPIGAYNEQFF
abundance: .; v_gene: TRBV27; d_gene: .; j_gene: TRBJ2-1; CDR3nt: TGTGCCAGCAGTTCCCTGGATGAGCAGTTCTTC; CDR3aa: CASSSLDEQFF
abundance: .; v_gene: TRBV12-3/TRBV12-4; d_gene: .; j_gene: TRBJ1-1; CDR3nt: TGTGCCAGCAGTTTTTGGGCGGCCGGGAACACTGAAGCTTTCTTT; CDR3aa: CASSFWAAGNTEAFF
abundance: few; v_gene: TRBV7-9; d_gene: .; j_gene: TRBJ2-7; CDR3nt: TGTGCCAGCAGCTATCGGACCGGTCAGGGGGGGGAGCAGTACTTC; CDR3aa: CASSYRTGQGGEQYF
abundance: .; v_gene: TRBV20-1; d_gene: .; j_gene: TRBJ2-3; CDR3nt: TGCAGTGAGCGTTGGGTGAACGGGGGCACAGATACGCAGTATTTT; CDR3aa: CSERWVNGGTDTQYF
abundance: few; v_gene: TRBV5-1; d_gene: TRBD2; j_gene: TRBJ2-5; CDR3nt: TGCGCCAGCAGCTTAGGAGACACCGGGACTAGCGGTGTTCAAGAGACCCAGTACTTC; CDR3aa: CASSLGDTGTSGVQETQYF